This TCR beta chain was sequenced for a study of blood T cell repertoires in COVID-19. On the study more broadly: PBMCs, B-cell-depleted T cells, or T cells were the source of the cDNA or gDNA that made up the material.

The V gene end was trimmed by 6 bases and the J gene end by 6 bases; junction bases not matched to a gene: 3. The CDR3 has 13 amino acids. This clone was picked up one time. Some clones are missing from TCRdb's copy, which holds only in-frame ones; the method was immunoSEQ multiplex PCR. The data contain some 270,000 clones, approximately 90% of them singletons. Individuals aged about 18 to 89 years were recruited from some 26 US areas. V is TRBV12-3 or TRBV12-4 and J is TRBJ1-2; 11 bases align to TRBD1. The sequenced sample was PBMCs or T cells enriched from blood (not recorded which). The sequence was collected from a woman aged 25-40 years with acute COVID-19. In DNA, the CDR3 is TGTGCCAGCAGAGGACAGGGGGCGGATGGCTACACCTTC. It translates to CASRGQGADGYTF.